This TCR beta chain appears in the sequencing data of a study of OX40 agonist ivuxolimab in advanced cancers. Study as a whole: Treatment of patients was with ivuxolimab, an agonistic anti-OX40 (CD134) antibody. Patients were infused with ivuxolimab every 2 weeks at 0.01 to 10 mg/kg. Checkpoint inhibitors had been given previously to 40% of patients.

Profiled with immunoSEQ multiplex PCR; TCRdb holds only in-frame clones, not every one. The table has about 45,000 clones, about 88% seen once. CDR1 is MDHEN, CDR2 SYDVKM, per germline. Trimming removed 4 bases from V and 7 bases from J, with 19 bases in between. This CDR3 spans 15 amino acids. Sequenced material: CD4+ or CD8+ T cells sorted from blood, taken in a trial of the OX40 agonist ivuxolimab. This receptor was taken from an adult with an advanced solid tumor such as melanoma, head and neck, liver or kidney cancer. The chain couples TRBV28 to TRBJ2-5; D unclear. Written as DNA, the CDR3 is TGTGCCAGCAGTTCCACAGAAGGGATTCTCGTGACCCAGTACTTC. Protein product: CASSSTEGILVTQYF.